The T cell receptor beta chain described here comes from a study of OX40 agonist ivuxolimab in advanced cancers. Study-level points and caveats: Fewer expanded clones were found on average in CD4+ than in CD8+ T cells.

A remark on this clone: As yet, its antigen is unknown.

Measured with immunoSEQ multiplex PCR; TCRdb has only the in-frame clones, and not every one. This sample yields 70,000 or so clones, of which approximately 93% are seen a single time; less than 0.3% belongs to the top ten. The CDR3 runs to 15 residues. With V trimmed by 5 bases and J by 2 bases, 9 bases remained unmatched. Germline-derived CDR1 and CDR2 are MGHRA and YSYEKL. The starting material was CD4+ or CD8+ T cells sorted from blood, obtained in a trial of the OX40 agonist ivuxolimab. The V call is TRBV4-1, the J call TRBJ2-7, with 7 positions matching TRBD2. This receptor was identified in an adult with an advanced solid tumor such as melanoma, head and neck, liver or kidney cancer. The CDR3 here is CASSSLGGSTYEQYF. CDR3 bases: TGCGCCAGCAGCTCCCTGGGGGGGTCCACCTACGAGCAGTACTTC.